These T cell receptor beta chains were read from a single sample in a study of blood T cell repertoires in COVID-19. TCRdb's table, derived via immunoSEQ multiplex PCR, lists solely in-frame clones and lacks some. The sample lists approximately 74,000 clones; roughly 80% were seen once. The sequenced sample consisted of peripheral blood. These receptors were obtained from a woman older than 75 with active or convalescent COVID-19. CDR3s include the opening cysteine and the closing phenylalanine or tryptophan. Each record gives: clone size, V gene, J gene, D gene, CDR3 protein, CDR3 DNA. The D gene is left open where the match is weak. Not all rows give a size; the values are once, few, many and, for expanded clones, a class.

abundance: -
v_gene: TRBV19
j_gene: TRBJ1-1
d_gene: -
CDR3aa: CASRRKTVNTEAFF
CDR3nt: TGTGCCAGTAGAAGAAAGACAGTAAACACTGAAGCTTTCTTT

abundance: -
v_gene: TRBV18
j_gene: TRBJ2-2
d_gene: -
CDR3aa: CASSPVYPPGELFF
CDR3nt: TGTGCCAGCTCACCTGTGTATCCCCCCGGGGAGCTGTTTTTT

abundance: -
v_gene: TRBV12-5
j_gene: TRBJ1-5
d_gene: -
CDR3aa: CASGLTITDSYSNQPQHF
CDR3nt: TGTGCTAGTGGTTTGACCATCACAGACAGTTATAGCAATCAGCCCCAGCATTTT

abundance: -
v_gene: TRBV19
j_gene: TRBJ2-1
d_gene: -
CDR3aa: CASSRGAYNEQFF
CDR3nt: TGTGCCAGTAGTCGGGGAGCCTACAATGAGCAGTTCTTC

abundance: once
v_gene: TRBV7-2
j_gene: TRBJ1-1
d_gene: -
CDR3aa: CASSLTGNTEAFF
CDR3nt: TGTGCCAGCAGCTTGACGGGGAACACTGAAGCTTTCTTT

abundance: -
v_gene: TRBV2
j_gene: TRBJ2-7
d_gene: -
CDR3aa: CASRVQSGPYDEQYF
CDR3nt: TGTGCCAGCAGGGTTCAATCTGGGCCGTACGACGAGCAGTACTTC

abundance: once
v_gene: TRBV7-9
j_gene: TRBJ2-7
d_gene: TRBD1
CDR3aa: CASSPIGTGGREQYF
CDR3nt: TGTGCCAGCAGCCCGATCGGGACAGGGGGAAGAGAGCAGTACTTC

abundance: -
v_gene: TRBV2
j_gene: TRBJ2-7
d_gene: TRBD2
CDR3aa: CASSLGLAGVLEQYF
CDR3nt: TGTGCCAGCAGTTTAGGACTAGCGGGAGTGCTCGAGCAGTACTTC

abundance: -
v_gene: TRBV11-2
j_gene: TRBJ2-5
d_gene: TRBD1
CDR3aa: CASSANRGSYQETQYF
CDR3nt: TGTGCCAGCAGCGCAAACAGGGGGTCGTACCAAGAGACCCAGTACTTC

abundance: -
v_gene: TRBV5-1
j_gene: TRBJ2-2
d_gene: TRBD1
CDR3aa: CASSSTLQGAYGELFF
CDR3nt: TGCGCCAGCAGCTCCACCCTTCAGGGGGCTTACGGGGAGCTGTTTTTT

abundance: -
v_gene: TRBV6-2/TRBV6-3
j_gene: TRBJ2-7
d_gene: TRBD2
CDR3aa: CASSLTTSGSGEQYF
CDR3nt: TGTGCCAGCAGTCTTACGACTAGCGGGAGTGGCGAGCAGTACTTC

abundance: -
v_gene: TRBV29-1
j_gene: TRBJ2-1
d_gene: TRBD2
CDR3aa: CSVEGVSGGLDEQFF
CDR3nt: TGCAGCGTTGAAGGGGTCAGCGGGGGCCTCGATGAGCAGTTCTTC

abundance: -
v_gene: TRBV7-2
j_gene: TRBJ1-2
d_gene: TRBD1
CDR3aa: CASRKGQGNTYGYTF
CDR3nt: TGTGCCAGCAGAAAAGGACAGGGTAATACCTATGGCTACACCTTC

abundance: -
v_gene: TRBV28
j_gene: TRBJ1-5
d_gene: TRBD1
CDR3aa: CASSLRGGRGRNRDRGTQPQHF
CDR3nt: TGTGCCAGCAGTTTAAGGGGCGGCCGCGGGCGAAACCGGGACAGGGGGACTCAGCCCCAGCATTTT

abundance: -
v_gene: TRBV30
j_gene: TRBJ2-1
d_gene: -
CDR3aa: CAWSQASRGSYNEQFF
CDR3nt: TGTGCCTGGAGCCAAGCTTCTAGGGGGTCCTACAATGAGCAGTTCTTC

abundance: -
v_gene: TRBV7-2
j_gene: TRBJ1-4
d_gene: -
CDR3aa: CASSSPGQFSRKLFF
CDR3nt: TGTGCCAGCAGCTCTCCTGGACAGTTTTCCCGGAAACTGTTTTTT

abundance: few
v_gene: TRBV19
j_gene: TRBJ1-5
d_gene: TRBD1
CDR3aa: CASSYKGAGQPQHF
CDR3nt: TGTGCCAGTAGTTATAAGGGGGCAGGTCAGCCCCAGCATTTT

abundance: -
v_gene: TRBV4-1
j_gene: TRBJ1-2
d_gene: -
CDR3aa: CASSQDPMGGYGYTF
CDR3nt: TGCGCCAGCAGCCAAGACCCCATGGGGGGCTATGGCTACACCTTC

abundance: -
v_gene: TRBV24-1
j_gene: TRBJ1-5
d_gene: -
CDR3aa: CATSDGQYRNQPQHF
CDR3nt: TGTGCCACCAGTGACGGACAGTACCGCAATCAGCCCCAGCATTTT

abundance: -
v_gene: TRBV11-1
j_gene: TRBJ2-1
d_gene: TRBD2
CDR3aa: CATGGAYNEQFF
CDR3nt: TGTGCCACCGGGGGGGCCTACAATGAGCAGTTCTTC